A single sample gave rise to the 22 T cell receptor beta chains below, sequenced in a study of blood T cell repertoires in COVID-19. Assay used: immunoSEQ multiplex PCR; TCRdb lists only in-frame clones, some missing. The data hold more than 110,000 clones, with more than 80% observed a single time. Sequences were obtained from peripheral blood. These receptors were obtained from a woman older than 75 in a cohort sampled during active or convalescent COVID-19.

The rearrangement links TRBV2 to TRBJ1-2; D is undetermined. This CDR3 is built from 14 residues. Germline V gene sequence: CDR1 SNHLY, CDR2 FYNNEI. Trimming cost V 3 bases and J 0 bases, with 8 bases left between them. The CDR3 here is CASSDGLTNYGYTF. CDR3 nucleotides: TGTGCCAGCAGTGATGGCCTTACTAACTATGGCTACACCTTC.

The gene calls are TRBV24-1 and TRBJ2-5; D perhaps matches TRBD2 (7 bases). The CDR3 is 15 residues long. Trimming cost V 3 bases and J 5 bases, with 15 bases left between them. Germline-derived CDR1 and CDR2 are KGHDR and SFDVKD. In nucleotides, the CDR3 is TGTGCCACCAGTGATAGGGCGGGGGCGCGGGAGACCCAGTACTTC. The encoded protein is CATSDRAGARETQYF.

The CDR3 sequence: CASSYSGGTEAFF. The DNA for the CDR3 is TGTGCCAGCAGTTACTCGGGGGGCACTGAAGCTTTCTTT. This chain joins TRBV6-5 and TRBJ1-1; D might be TRBD1 (5 bases). The CDR3 extends over 13 amino acids. Trimming pared 0 bases from V and 4 bases from J, leaving 6 bases between. In germline, CDR1 is MNHEY, CDR2 SVGAGI.

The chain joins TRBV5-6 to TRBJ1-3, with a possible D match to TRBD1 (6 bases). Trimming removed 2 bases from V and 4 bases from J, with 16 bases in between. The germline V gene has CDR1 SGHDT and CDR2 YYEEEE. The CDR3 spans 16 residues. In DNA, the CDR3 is TGTGCCAGCAGCTTTAACCTGGGGGGGCTCGGAAACACCATATATTTT. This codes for CASSFNLGGLGNTIYF.

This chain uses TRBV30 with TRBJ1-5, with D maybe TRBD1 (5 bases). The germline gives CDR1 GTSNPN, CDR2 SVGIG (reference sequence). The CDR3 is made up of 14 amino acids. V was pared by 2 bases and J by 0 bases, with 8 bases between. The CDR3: CAWSSDNSNQPQHF. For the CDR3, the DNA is TGTGCCTGGAGTTCGGACAATAGCAATCAGCCCCAGCATTTT.

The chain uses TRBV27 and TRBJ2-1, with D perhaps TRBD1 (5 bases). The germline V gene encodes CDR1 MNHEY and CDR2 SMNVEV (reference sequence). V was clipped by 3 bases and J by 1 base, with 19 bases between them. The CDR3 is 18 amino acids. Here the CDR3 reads CASSLSSLRAVSYNEQFF. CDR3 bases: TGTGCCAGCAGTTTGTCTTCCCTCAGGGCGGTATCCTACAATGAGCAGTTCTTC.

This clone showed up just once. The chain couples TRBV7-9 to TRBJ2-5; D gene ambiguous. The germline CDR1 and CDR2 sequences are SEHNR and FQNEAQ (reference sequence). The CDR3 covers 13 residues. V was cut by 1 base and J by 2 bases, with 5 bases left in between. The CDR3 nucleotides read TGTGCCAGCAGCTTAGTGCAGCAAGAGACCCAGTACTTC. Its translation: CASSLVQQETQYF.

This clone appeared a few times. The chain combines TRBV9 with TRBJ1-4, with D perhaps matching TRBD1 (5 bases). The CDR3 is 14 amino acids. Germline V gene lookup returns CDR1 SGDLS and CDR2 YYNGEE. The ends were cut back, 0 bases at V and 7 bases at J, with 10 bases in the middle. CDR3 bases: TGTGCCAGCAGCGTAGGTGGGGCGAGTGAAAAACTGTTTTTT. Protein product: CASSVGGASEKLFF.

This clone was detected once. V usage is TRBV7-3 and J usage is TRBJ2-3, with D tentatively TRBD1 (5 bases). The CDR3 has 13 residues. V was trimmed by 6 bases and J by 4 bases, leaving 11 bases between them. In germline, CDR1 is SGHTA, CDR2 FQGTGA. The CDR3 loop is CASRSRVADTQYF. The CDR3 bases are TGTGCCAGCAGGTCCAGGGTCGCAGATACGCAGTATTTT.

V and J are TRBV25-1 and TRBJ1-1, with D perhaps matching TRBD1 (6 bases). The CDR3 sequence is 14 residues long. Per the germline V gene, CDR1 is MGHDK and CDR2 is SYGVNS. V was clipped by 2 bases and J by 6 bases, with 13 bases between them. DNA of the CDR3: TGTGCCAGCAGTGAAATGGGAGGGGGAGCTGAAGCTTTCTTT. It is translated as CASSEMGGGAEAFF.

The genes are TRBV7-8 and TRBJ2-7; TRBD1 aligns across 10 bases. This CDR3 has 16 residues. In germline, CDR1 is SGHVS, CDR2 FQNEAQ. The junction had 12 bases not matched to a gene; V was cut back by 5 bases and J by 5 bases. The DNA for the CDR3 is TGTGCCAGCAGCCCAAGGGGTGGACAGGGGGACCACGAGCAGTACTTC. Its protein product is CASSPRGGQGDHEQYF.

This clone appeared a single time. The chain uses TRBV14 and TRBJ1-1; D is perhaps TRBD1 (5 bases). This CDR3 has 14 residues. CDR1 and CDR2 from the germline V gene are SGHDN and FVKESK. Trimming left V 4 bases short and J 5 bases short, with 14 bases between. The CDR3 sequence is CASSLQTASTEAFF. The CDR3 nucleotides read TGTGCCAGCAGCCTCCAGACAGCTAGTACTGAAGCTTTCTTT.

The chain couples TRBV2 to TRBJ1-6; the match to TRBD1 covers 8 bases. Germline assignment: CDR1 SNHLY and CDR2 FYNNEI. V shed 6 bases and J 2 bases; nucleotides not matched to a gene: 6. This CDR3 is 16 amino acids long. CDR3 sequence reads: CASRTGVNPYNSPLHF. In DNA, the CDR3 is TGTGCCAGCAGGACAGGGGTAAACCCCTATAATTCACCCCTCCACTTT.

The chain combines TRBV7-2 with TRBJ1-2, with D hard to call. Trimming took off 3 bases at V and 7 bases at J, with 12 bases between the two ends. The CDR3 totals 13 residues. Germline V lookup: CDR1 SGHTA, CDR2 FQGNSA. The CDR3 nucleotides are TGTGCCAGCAGCTTCCTCGTGAGTGGTGGCTACACCTTC. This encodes CASSFLVSGGYTF.

CDR3 region: CASSESLAGGRETQYF. In DNA, the CDR3 is TGTGCCAGCAGCGAATCACTAGCGGGGGGGCGTGAGACCCAGTACTTC. The chain couples TRBV9 to TRBJ2-5; TRBD2 matches 13 bases. Germline CDR1 and CDR2: SGDLS and YYNGEE. Trimming cost V 3 bases and J 5 bases; bases outside gene matches: 7. The CDR3 is 16 amino acids. Supplemented by reference TRBV9 and TRBJ2-5, the full variable domain reads DSGVTQTPKHLITATGQRVTLRCSPRSGDLSVYWYQQSLDQGLQFLIQYYNGEERAKGNILERFSAQQFPDLHSELNLSSLELGDSALYFCASSESLAGGRETQYFGPGTRLLVL.

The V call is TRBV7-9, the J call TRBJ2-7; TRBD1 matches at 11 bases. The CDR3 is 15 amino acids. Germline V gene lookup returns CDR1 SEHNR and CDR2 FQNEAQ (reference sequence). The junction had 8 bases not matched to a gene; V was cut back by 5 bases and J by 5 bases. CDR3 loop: CASSPGQGASHEQYF. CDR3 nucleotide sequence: TGTGCCAGCAGCCCCGGACAGGGGGCTTCCCACGAGCAGTACTTC.

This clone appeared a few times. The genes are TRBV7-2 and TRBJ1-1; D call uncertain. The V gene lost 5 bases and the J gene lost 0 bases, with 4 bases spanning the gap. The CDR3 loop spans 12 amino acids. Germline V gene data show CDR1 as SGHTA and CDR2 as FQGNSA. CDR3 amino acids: CASSPMNTEAFF. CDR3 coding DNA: TGTGCCAGCAGCCCCATGAACACTGAAGCTTTCTTT.

The CDR3 is CASSLGQGAEQYV. As DNA, the CDR3 is TGTGCCAGTAGTCTCGGACAGGGGGCCGAGCAGTACGTC. The gene calls are TRBV19 and TRBJ2-7; 11 nucleotides agree with TRBD1. The ends lost 5 bases at V and 6 bases at J; junction bases unmatched: 3. CDR3 length equals 13 residues. In germline, CDR1 is LNHDA, CDR2 SQIVND (reference sequence).

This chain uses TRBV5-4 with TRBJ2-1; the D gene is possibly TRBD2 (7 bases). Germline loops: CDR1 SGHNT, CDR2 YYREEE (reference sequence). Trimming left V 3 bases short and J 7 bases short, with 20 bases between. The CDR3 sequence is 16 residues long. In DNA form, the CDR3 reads TGTGCCAGCAGCTCGGGGGGCGGGGGAACCCAGAATGAGCAGTTCTTC. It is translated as CASSSGGGGTQNEQFF. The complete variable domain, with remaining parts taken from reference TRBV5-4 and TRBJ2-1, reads ETGVTQSPTHLIKTRGQQVTLRCSSQSGHNTVSWYQQALGQGPQFIFQYYREEENGRGNFPPRFSGLQFPNYSSELNVNALELDDSALYLCASSSGGGGTQNEQFFGPGTRLTVL.

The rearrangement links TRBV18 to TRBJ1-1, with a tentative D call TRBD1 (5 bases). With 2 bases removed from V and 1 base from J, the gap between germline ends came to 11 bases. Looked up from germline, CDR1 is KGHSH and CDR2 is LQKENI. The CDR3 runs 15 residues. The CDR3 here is CASSPGGGTNTEAFF. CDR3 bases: TGTGCCAGCTCACCAGGTGGAGGGACGAACACTGAAGCTTTCTTT.

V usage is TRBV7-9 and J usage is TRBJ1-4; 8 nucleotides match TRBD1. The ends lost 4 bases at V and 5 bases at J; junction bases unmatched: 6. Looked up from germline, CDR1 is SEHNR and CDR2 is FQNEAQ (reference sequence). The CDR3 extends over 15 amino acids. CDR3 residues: CASSSDRGGNEKLFF. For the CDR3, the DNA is TGTGCCAGCAGCTCAGACAGGGGAGGGAATGAAAAACTGTTTTTT. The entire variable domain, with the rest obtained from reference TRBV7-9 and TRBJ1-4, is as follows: DTGVSQNPRHKITKRGQNVTFRCDPISEHNRLYWYRQTLGQGPEFLTYFQNEAQLEKSRLLSDRFSAERPKGSFSTLEIQRTEQGDSAMYLCASSSDRGGNEKLFFGSGTQLSVL.

CDR3 DNA: TGTGCAAGTCGCTGGAACCGGGACAGGAGGATTTATGGCTACACCTTC. Amino acids: CASRWNRDRRIYGYTF. V usage is TRBV12-2 and J usage is TRBJ1-2; TRBD1, the D gene given by the table, was not confirmed from the DNA. TRBV12-2 is a pseudogene locus. The CDR3 extends over 16 amino acids.